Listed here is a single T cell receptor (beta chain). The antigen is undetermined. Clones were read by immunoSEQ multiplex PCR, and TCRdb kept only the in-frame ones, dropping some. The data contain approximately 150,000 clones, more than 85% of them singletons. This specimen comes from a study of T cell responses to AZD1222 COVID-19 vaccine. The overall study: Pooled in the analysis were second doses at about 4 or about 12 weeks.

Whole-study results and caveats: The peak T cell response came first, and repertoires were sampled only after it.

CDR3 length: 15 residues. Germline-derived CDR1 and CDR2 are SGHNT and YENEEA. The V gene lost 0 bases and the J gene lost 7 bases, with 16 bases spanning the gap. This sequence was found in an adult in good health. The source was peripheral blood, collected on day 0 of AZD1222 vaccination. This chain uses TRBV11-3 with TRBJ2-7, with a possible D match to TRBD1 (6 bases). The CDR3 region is CASSLEGAARHEQYF. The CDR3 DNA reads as TGTGCCAGCAGCTTAGAGGGGGCCGCCAGGCATGAGCAGTACTTC.